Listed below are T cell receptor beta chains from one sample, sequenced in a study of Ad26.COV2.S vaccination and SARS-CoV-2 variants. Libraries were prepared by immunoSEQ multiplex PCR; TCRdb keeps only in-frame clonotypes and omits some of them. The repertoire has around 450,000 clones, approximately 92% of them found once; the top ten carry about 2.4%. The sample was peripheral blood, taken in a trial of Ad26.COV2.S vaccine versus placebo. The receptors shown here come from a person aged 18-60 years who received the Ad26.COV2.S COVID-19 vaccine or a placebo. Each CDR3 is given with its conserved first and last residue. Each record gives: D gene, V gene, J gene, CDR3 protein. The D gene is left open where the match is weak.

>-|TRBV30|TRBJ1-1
CAWSVTGAGLDTEAFF
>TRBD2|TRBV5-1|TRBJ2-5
CASSLGGLAGDQETQYF
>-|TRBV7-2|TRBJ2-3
CASSWEGTDTQYF
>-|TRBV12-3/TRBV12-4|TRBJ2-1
CASSSQRPNEQFF
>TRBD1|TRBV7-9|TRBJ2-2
CASRPRQGADTGELFF
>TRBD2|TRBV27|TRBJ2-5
CASSLLPSGGALQETQYF
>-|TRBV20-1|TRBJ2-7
CSASEASSYEQYF
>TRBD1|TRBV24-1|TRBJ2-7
CATAGQGSYEQYF
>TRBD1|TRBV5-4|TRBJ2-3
CASSLSLGQGRTDTQYF
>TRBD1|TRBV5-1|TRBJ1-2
CASSGGQGVVLGYTF
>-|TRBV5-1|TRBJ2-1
CASSLEVADNEQFF
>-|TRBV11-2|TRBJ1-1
CASRSYRGALGAFF
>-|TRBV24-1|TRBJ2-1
CATSGQGGAYNEQFF
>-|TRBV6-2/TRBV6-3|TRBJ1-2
CASTPRGRGKGGYTF
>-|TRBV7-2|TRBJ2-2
CASSLRQRNTGELFF
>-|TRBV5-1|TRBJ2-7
CASSLDNQYYEQYF
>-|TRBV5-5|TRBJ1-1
CASSWGPTGNTEAFF
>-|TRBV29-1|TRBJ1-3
CSVGLRAGNTIYF
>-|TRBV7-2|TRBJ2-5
CASSQRPSQETQYF
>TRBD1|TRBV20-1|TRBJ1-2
CSASFRGGYTF
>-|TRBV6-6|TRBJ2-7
CASSYSGLYEQYF
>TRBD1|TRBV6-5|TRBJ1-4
CASSYYPTGEDEKLFF
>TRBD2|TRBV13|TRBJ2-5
CASSPGGKRETQYF
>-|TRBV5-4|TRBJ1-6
CASSLDSGANSPLHF
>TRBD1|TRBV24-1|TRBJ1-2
CAISQGEEGYTF
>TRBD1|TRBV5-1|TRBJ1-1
CASSPPSGTGSFRAEAFF
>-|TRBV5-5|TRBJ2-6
CASSPSPSGANVLTF
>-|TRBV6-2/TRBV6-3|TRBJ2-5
CASSDRQETQYF
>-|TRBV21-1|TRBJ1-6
CASSPIRDRDNSPLHF
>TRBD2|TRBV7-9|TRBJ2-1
CASSRTSGRARAQFF
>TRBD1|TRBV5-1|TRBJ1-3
CASSLGDRPSGNTIYF
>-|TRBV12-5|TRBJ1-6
CASGPGPRALHF
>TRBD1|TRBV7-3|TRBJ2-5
CASSLHGAGGGETQYF
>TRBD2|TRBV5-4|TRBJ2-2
CASSSPGGLDTGELFF
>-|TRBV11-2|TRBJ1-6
CASSLVLGTRYSPLHF
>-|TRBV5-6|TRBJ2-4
CASRGTGAKNIQYF
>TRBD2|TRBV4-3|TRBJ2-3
CASSQGAGFTDTQYF
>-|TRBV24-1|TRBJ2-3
CATSDPPGGTDTQYF
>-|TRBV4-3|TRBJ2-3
CASSQSGTDTQYF
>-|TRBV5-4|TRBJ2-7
CASSQGSNTYEQYF